The next 2 T cell receptor beta chains were all read from a single sample in a study of blood T cell repertoires in COVID-19. Profiling relied on immunoSEQ multiplex PCR, and the TCRdb table lists in-frame clones only, not all of them. Found here are roughly 280,000 clones, 70% to 90% of them singletons; the top ten hold approximately 11%. The sequencing sample was made of peripheral blood. These receptors came from a woman between 65 and 79 years old with acute or convalescent COVID-19.

The chain has TRBV9 and TRBJ2-5, with 9 bases fitting TRBD1. The CDR3 has 19 residues. The trim removed 0 bases at V and 4 bases at J, leaving 16 bases unmatched. The germline gives CDR1 SGDLS, CDR2 YYNGEE. The CDR3 DNA reads TGTGCCAGCAGCGTAGCGGTAACAGGGGGCTCCCGCTCCCGAGAGACCCAGTACTTC. Protein product: CASSVAVTGGSRSRETQYF.

The CDR3 is CASSLATDSFYNEQFF. The CDR3 nucleotides are TGCGCCAGCAGCTTGGCGACCGACAGTTTTTACAATGAGCAGTTCTTC. The chain links TRBV5-1 to TRBJ2-1; weak D call: TRBD1 (5 bases). Trimming removed 0 bases from V and 4 bases from J, with 14 bases in between. The CDR3 is 16 residues long. The germline V gene encodes CDR1 SGHRS and CDR2 YFSETQ. Full variable domain (rest looked up from reference TRBV5-1 and TRBJ2-1): KAGVTQTPRYLIKTRGQQVTLSCSPISGHRSVSWYQQTPGQGLQFLFEYFSETQRNKGNFPGRFSGRQFSNSRSEMNVSTLELGDSALYLCASSLATDSFYNEQFFGPGTRLTVL.